This TCR beta chain was sequenced for a study of blood T cell repertoires in COVID-19. Study as a whole: Some COVID-19 samples were acute and others convalescent; all came from the United States, Italy and Spain. Sources were T cells, B-cell-depleted T cells, or PBMCs; the material itself was cDNA or gDNA.

Cohorts were determined from participant-reported clinical history. In the study's own analysis: Amplification with reference gene primers provided the estimates of nucleated cell counts. The method was immunoSEQ multiplex PCR; TCRdb's version includes in-frame clones alone and lacks a portion of them. V, J and clone size derive from that table, while D and trimming were established from the DNA sequence. This table holds roughly 200,000 clones, roughly four fifths found once. V was shortened by 6 bases and J by 5 bases, with 13 bases between the two germline ends. The CDR3 runs to 14 residues. CDR1 is LGHNA and CDR2 is YSLEER in the germline V gene.

The chain links TRBV4-3 to TRBJ2-2; TRBD2 might be the D (5 bases). The origin of this receptor is a middle-aged man who had recovered from COVID-19. Sequenced sample: PBMCs or T cells enriched from blood (not recorded which). CDR3 DNA sequence: TGCGCCAGCAGTCTCCAAGGCGGGACCGGGGAGCTGTTTTTT. The encoded protein is CASSLQGGTGELFF.